A single sample gave rise to the 24 T cell receptor beta chains below, sequenced in a study of beta chain features in type 1 diabetes. The antigens for these receptors are not known. Whole-study results and caveats: In all four CD4+ subsets, TCRB CDR3 length was significantly, moderately reduced in type 1 diabetes.

The whole isolated RNA underwent reverse transcription, so sequencing captured expressed TCRB transcripts. Method: immunoSEQ multiplex PCR; TCRdb's copy keeps in-frame clones and lacks some. Among 600,000 or so clones, 9.5% to 15% were seen once, and the ten largest hold 0.095% to 0.15%. What was sequenced was naive CD4+ T cells from blood. The receptors originated from a man aged 25-40 years with type 1 diabetes.

J is TRBJ1-6 and V is TRBV16, with D possibly TRBD1 on 5 matching bases. Per germline, CDR1 KGHSY and CDR2 FQNENV. Trimming pared 4 bases from V and 7 bases from J, leaving 20 bases between. The CDR3 runs 17 residues. CDR3 sequence (DNA): TGTGCCAGCAGCCGATCCACAGGAAGTTTTGGGAATTCACCCCTCCACTTT. Translation gives CASSRSTGSFGNSPLHF.

This clone has a single count. V usage is TRBV5-8 and J usage is TRBJ2-7, with TRBD2 as a possible D gene (6 bases). V dropped 0 bases and J dropped 4 bases, with 17 bases sitting between them. The germline CDR1 and CDR2 sequences are SGHTS and YDEGEE. This CDR3 is built from 16 residues. CDR3 loop: CASSLGTNAELYEQYF. In DNA form, the CDR3 reads TGTGCCAGCAGCTTGGGGACTAACGCGGAACTGTACGAGCAGTACTTC.

The CDR3 bases are TGTGCCAGCAGTGCAGGCGATTACACTGAAGCTTTCTTT. Protein sequence: CASSAGDYTEAFF. V gene TRBV6-6 combines with J gene TRBJ1-1; D not certain. This CDR3 contains 13 residues. Germline loops: CDR1 MNHNY, CDR2 SVGAGI (reference sequence). V was pared by 5 bases and J by 3 bases, with 10 bases between.

V is TRBV28 and J is TRBJ2-7; the D gene is possibly TRBD1 (6 bases). In germline, CDR1 is MDHEN, CDR2 SYDVKM. V lost 6 bases and J 12 bases, leaving 21 bases between the germline ends. This CDR3 is built from 13 residues. The DNA of the CDR3 is TGTGCCAGCAGCACCTCCCAGGGCAGGGGTGGGTACTTC. Its translation: CASSTSQGRGGYF.

The V and J genes are TRBV7-3 and TRBJ1-1; D is undetermined. V dropped 2 bases and J dropped 0 bases, with 4 bases sitting between them. Germline CDR1 is SGHTA and CDR2 is FQGTGA. The CDR3 loop spans 13 amino acids. CDR3 bases: TGTGCCAGCAGCTTACAGCTGAACACTGAAGCTTTCTTT. This encodes CASSLQLNTEAFF.

This clone was detected only a few times. The J gene is TRBJ1-5, the V gene TRBV5-1, with 7 bases fitting TRBD1. V was clipped by 4 bases and J by 3 bases; unmatched bases: 4. The CDR3 loop spans 14 amino acids. The germline CDR1 and CDR2 sequences are SGHRS and YFSETQ. The CDR3 reads CASSRDSPNQPQHF. In nucleotides, the CDR3 is TGCGCCAGCAGCCGGGACAGCCCCAATCAGCCCCAGCATTTT.

The chain carries TRBV18 and TRBJ1-5, with D tentatively TRBD1 (6 bases). Trimming took 3 bases from V and 0 from J, leaving 15 bases between them. The CDR3 consists of 17 residues. Germline CDR1 is KGHSH and CDR2 is LQKENI. The CDR3 spells CASSPAGTTHSNQPQHF. The CDR3 coding sequence is TGTGCCAGCTCACCTGCCGGGACAACTCATAGCAATCAGCCCCAGCATTTT. Based on the CDR3 plus reference TRBV18 and TRBJ1-5, the full variable domain is NAGVMQNPRHLVRRRGQEARLRCSPMKGHSHVYWYRQLPEEGLKFMVYLQKENIIDESGMPKERFSAEFPKEGPSILRIQQVVRGDSAAYFCASSPAGTTHSNQPQHFGDGTRLSIL.

This clone was counted a few times. The chain carries TRBV7-2 and TRBJ2-2; D is undetermined. Trimming left V 5 bases short and J 7 bases short, with 2 bases between. CDR1 is SGHTA, CDR2 FQGNSA, per germline. The CDR3 contains 10 residues. The CDR3 DNA reads TGTGCCAGCAGCCTCGGGGAGCTGTTTTTT. This translates into CASSLGELFF. Complete variable domain (other parts from reference TRBV7-2 and TRBJ2-2): GAGVSQSPSNKVTEKGKDVELRCDPISGHTALYWYRQSLGQGLEFLIYFQGNSAPDKSGLPSDRFSAERTGGSVSTLTIQRTQQEDSAVYLCASSLGELFFGEGSRLTVL.

There are a few counts of this clone. This chain connects TRBV6-5 to TRBJ1-2; a weak D match, TRBD1 (5 bases). In germline, CDR1 is MNHEY, CDR2 SVGAGI. Deletions cut 2 bases from V and 8 bases from J, with 12 bases between. The length of the CDR3 is 13 residues. CDR3 residues: CASSYAAGQGYTF. CDR3 nucleotides: TGTGCCAGCAGTTACGCGGCAGGGCAGGGCTACACCTTC.

V gene TRBV6-5 combines with J gene TRBJ2-7, with 9 bases matching TRBD2. The V and J ends lost 0 bases and 1 base, in that order; junction bases with no gene match: 1. CDR3 length: 15 amino acids. Germline V CDR1 and CDR2: MNHEY, SVGAGI. This CDR3 is CASSYSLAGSYEQYF. CDR3 nucleotides: TGTGCCAGCAGTTACTCACTAGCGGGTTCCTACGAGCAGTACTTC.

The rearrangement uses TRBV18 and TRBJ1-2; the D gene is possibly TRBD1 (5 bases). The germline gives CDR1 KGHSH, CDR2 LQKENI. Trimming removed 0 bases from V and 5 bases from J, with 13 bases in between. This CDR3 has 15 amino acids. CDR3 sequence reads: CASSPPQLGDYGYTF. In DNA, the CDR3 is TGTGCCAGCTCACCACCGCAATTGGGGGATTATGGCTACACCTTC.

This clone was observed a handful of times. This chain uses TRBV9 with TRBJ1-1; D is ambiguous. This CDR3 contains 15 residues. The V gene lost 4 bases and the J gene lost 2 bases, with 15 bases spanning the gap. CDR1 and CDR2 from the germline V gene are SGDLS and YYNGEE. The CDR3 sequence: CASSLETQPNTEAFF. CDR3 nucleotides: TGTGCCAGCAGCCTCGAGACGCAGCCTAACACTGAAGCTTTCTTT.

The J gene is TRBJ2-1, the V gene TRBV19; D call uncertain. Trimming left V 5 bases short and J 9 bases short, with 8 bases between. The CDR3 is 11 residues long. CDR1 and CDR2 from the germline V gene are LNHDA and SQIVND (reference sequence). The CDR3 nucleotides are TGTGCCAGTAGTGGGGTCCGTGAGCAGTTCTTC. Residues: CASSGVREQFF.

V usage is TRBV2 and J usage is TRBJ2-1; a possible D gene is TRBD1 (5 bases). Germline CDR1 SNHLY, CDR2 FYNNEI. The V end lost 0 bases, the J end lost 2 bases, and 5 bases lay between the germline ends. The CDR3 has 14 amino acids. The CDR3 loop is CASSEADTYNEQFF. Here the CDR3 DNA reads TGTGCCAGCAGTGAAGCGGACACCTACAATGAGCAGTTCTTC.

This clone was found a few times. The rearrangement uses TRBV7-2 and TRBJ2-4, with 7 nucleotides matching TRBD1. Looked up from germline, CDR1 is SGHTA and CDR2 is FQGNSA. The CDR3 runs to 15 residues. The J segment lost 3 bases and the V segment lost 3 bases, leaving 5 bases of the junction unmatched. The CDR3 nucleotides are TGTGCCAGCAGCTTGACCGGGACAGTCAAAAACATTCAGTACTTC. Its translation: CASSLTGTVKNIQYF.

The V gene is TRBV27, the J gene TRBJ1-3; possible D gene TRBD1, 6 bases. Trimming left V 5 bases short and J 4 bases short, with 15 bases between. The CDR3 covers 15 residues. In germline, CDR1 is MNHEY, CDR2 SMNVEV (reference sequence). CDR3 residues: CASSPGAERGNTIYF. CDR3 DNA sequence: TGTGCCAGCAGTCCGGGGGCCGAGAGGGGAAACACCATATATTTT.

This clone has only a few counts. The gene calls are TRBV30 and TRBJ1-2; D is unresolved. The CDR3 sequence is 13 residues long. CDR1 is GTSNPN and CDR2 is SVGIG in the germline V gene (reference sequence). The V end lost 1 base, the J end lost 5 bases, and 11 bases lay between the germline ends. The CDR3 DNA reads TGTGCCTGGAGTGCTCAGGCCAATTATGGCTACACCTTC. This translates into CAWSAQANYGYTF.

This clone was recorded a few times. The CDR3, as DNA: TGTGCCAGTTTGTCCAGGGTCTCCTACGAGCAGTACTTC. It codes for CASLSRVSYEQYF. V and J are TRBV28 and TRBJ2-7; tentatively, D is TRBD1 (5 bases). The CDR3 runs to 13 residues. Germline assignment: CDR1 MDHEN and CDR2 SYDVKM. V gave up 9 bases and J gave up 0 bases, with 12 bases separating them. Combining the CDR3 with reference TRBV28 and TRBJ2-7 gives the whole variable domain DVKVTQSSRYLVKRTGEKVFLECVQDMDHENMFWYRQDPGLGLRLIYFSYDVKMKEKGDIPEGYSVSREKKERFSLILESASTNQTSMYLCASLSRVSYEQYFGPGTRLTVT.

In this sample, this clone turned up a few times. V usage is TRBV7-9 and J usage is TRBJ2-2; no definite D call. The CDR3 contains 15 residues. V was shortened by 10 bases and J by 2 bases, with 17 bases between the two germline ends. Germline CDR1 is SEHNR and CDR2 is FQNEAQ (reference sequence). The CDR3 loop is CAIPPSAENTGELFF. The CDR3 DNA is TGTGCCATCCCACCCTCGGCAGAAAACACCGGGGAGCTGTTTTTT.

This chain links TRBV25-1 with TRBJ2-3; D is unresolved. This CDR3 is 14 amino acids long. V lost 7 bases to trimming and J lost 1 base, with 12 bases between them. Per germline, CDR1 MGHDK and CDR2 SYGVNS. The CDR3 loop reads CASTTGKRTDTQYF. CDR3 coding DNA: TGTGCCAGCACCACGGGCAAACGCACAGATACGCAGTATTTT.

This clone occurred a few times. This chain connects TRBV30 to TRBJ1-6, with D possibly TRBD1 on 5 matching bases. With 2 bases removed from V and 8 bases from J, the gap between germline ends came to 25 bases. There are 18 residues in the CDR3. From germline, CDR1 is GTSNPN and CDR2 SVGIG (reference sequence). This CDR3 is CAWSPRDLSVGIYSPLHF. CDR3 nucleotide sequence: TGTGCCTGGAGTCCCCGGGACTTAAGCGTCGGTATATATTCACCCCTCCACTTT.

V is TRBV29-1 and J is TRBJ2-2; D may be TRBD1 (5 bases). There are 13 residues in the CDR3. Germline CDR1 and CDR2: SQVTM and ANQGSEA. Trimming left V 4 bases short and J 3 bases short, with 9 bases between. CDR3 nucleotides: TGCAGCGTTGCTTCAGGGTACACCGGGGAGCTGTTTTTT. Encoded protein: CSVASGYTGELFF.

The gene calls are TRBV19 and TRBJ2-1; 8 nucleotides agree with TRBD2. The CDR3 totals 15 residues. V gave up 4 bases and J gave up 0 bases; unmatched junction bases: 2. Germline CDR1 is LNHDA and CDR2 is SQIVND (reference sequence). The CDR3 is CASSRLASSYNEQFF. In DNA form, the CDR3 reads TGTGCCAGTAGTAGACTAGCGAGCTCCTACAATGAGCAGTTCTTC.

This clone occurred a few times. This chain joins TRBV7-9 and TRBJ2-7; 7 bases align to TRBD1. This CDR3 is built from 13 residues. CDR1 is SEHNR and CDR2 is FQNEAQ in the germline V gene (reference sequence). J lost 6 bases, V lost 5 bases, and 7 bases had no gene match. The CDR3, as DNA: TGTGCCAGCAGCACTACAGGGGTTGGCGAGCAGTACTTC. Protein: CASSTTGVGEQYF. Full variable domain (missing parts from reference TRBV7-9 and TRBJ2-7): DTGVSQNPRHKITKRGQNVTFRCDPISEHNRLYWYRQTLGQGPEFLTYFQNEAQLEKSRLLSDRFSAERPKGSFSTLEIQRTEQGDSAMYLCASSTTGVGEQYFGPGTRLTVT.